These 2 T cell receptor beta chains share one sample of origin, sequenced in a study of beta chain features in type 1 diabetes. These receptors lack a known antigen. What was sequenced were expressed TCRB transcripts, since all of the isolated RNA had been reverse transcribed. TCRdb's copy holds only in-frame clones and misses some; the assay was immunoSEQ multiplex PCR. The repertoire holds about 22,000 clones, with approximately 57% as singletons. General observations from the study: Shortening of TCRB CDR3s, moderate but significant, appeared in all four CD4+ subsets of Type 1 diabetes patients.

Sequenced: stem cell memory CD4+ T cells from blood. Receptors originate from a man between 18 and 35 years old with type 1 diabetes.

In this sample, this clone is medium-sized. The chain employs TRBV4-3 and TRBJ2-5, with D possibly being TRBD2 (5 bases). CDR3 length equals 16 residues. Germline values: CDR1 LGHNA, CDR2 YSLEER. V lost 1 base to trimming and J lost 5 bases, with 17 bases between them. This CDR3 is CASSQAGSQRGETQYF. The CDR3, as DNA: TGCGCCAGCAGCCAAGCTGGCAGCCAACGAGGGGAGACCCAGTACTTC.

The J gene is TRBJ2-7, the V gene TRBV27; D gene uncertain. This CDR3 spans 14 amino acids. Germline CDR1 is MNHEY and CDR2 is SMNVEV (reference sequence). Trimming shortened V by 4 bases and J by 1 base, and 11 bases separated the two germline ends. This CDR3 is CASSSRLLSYEQYF. In DNA form, the CDR3 reads TGTGCCAGCAGTTCCAGGCTACTTTCCTACGAGCAGTACTTC.